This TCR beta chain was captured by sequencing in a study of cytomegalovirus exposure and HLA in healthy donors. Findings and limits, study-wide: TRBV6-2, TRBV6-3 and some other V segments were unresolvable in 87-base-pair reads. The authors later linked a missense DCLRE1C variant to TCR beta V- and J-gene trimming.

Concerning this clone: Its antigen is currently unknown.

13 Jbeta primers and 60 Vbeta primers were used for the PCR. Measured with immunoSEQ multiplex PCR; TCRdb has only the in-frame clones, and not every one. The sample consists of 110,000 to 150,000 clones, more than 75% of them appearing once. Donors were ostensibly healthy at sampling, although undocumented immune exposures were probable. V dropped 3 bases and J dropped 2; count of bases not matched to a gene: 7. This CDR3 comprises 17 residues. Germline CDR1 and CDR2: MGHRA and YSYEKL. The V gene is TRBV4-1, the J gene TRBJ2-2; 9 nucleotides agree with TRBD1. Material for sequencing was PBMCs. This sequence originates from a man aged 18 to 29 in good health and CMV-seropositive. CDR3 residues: CASSQADRGGNTGELFF. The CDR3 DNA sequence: TGCGCCAGCAGCCAGGCTGACAGGGGGGGAAACACCGGGGAGCTGTTTTTT.